Sequencing of this T cell receptor (beta chain) was carried out in a study of T cell responses to AZD1222 COVID-19 vaccine (dated by TCRdb to the early 2020s). At the level of the whole study: TCR sequencing was performed for 230 to 250 trial participants, of whom 200 to 220 were given two doses of AZD1222 and around 25 were given two doses of MenACWY control vaccine. Trial participants were enrolled by age into subgroups of 18-55, 56-69 and 70-plus years, and approximately 150, 30 and 60 TCR-sequenced participants, respectively, were included in these subgroups.

The junction shows trimming of 1 base on V and 11 bases on J, and the gene matches do not reach 6 bases of it. The germline V gene supplies CDR1 SGHDN and CDR2 FVKESK. The CDR3 spans 13 residues, from the cysteine through the phenylalanine. The CDR3 DNA has 39 bases and is translated from base 1. The time point label of this sample denotes: about 28 days (+/-7) after the second vaccine dose. AZD1222 recipients given second doses at about 4 weeks or at about 12 weeks were pooled, since spike-specific TCR depth and breadth were not found to differ between the two schedules. Vaccinee samples came from UK trials COV001 and COV002, including a single-blind randomized controlled phase 2/3 trial of AZD1222 (ChAdOx1 nCoV-19) in healthy adults. Trial participant PBMC samples were collected at day 0 and day 28 after the second dose for TCRbeta chain sequencing. The CDR3 regions of human TCRbeta chains were subjected to immunosequencing. In the paper's pipeline: Repertoire TCRs were matched against a reference library of SARS-CoV-2-specific TCRs generated with the MIRA antigen-specificity platform. Breadth meant the fraction of unique TCRs that were SARS-CoV-2-associated, whereas depth meant the fraction of total T cells that were SARS-CoV-2-associated. Using the MIRA data, each spike-specific TCR was mapped to the spike region that the TCR reacts to and placed in a CD4 or CD8 class. Log10-transformed breadth and depth values were compared by one-way ANOVA with Sidak's multiple comparisons tests. Drawn from immuneACCESS, this table holds only the in-frame rearrangements with V and J called that TCRdb kept. Clones are partly lost; checked studies trace under half to an unresolved V gene and leave the rest unexplained. That table supplies the V and J calls and clone size; D and trimming were determined from the DNA. This sample has about 48,000 clones in its table, and approximately 86% of those were observed once. Around 6.5% of the sample lies in the top ten.

A remark on this clone: Its cognate antigen has yet to be identified. Base qualities were left out, and no much larger clone turns up one base away.

Summary of the overall study and its limitations: In the small 56-69-year group, the increase in depth fell short of significance, most likely because of low power. Conclusions about previously exposed vaccinees are limited, since just a handful of AZD1222 recipients were seropositive for SARS-CoV-2 at baseline. After two AZD1222 doses, spike-specific TCR breadth and depth were significantly higher than at day 0 and than in MenACWY recipients. Nearly half of unique spike-specific TCRs reportedly recognized epitopes outside regions mutated in the B.1.351 and B.1.1.7 variants. Most participants were white British and females outnumbered males, and the authors suggested that clonal diversity may have been underestimated. Because no day 14 peak-response samples were available, repertoires were characterized only after the peak T cell response. The whole spike protein was spanned by vaccine-associated CD4 TCRs, and dominant responses were seen in regions 160-218 and 743-854.

This TCR derives from an adult who received the AZD1222 COVID-19 vaccine. The sequence joins TRBV14 to TRBJ2-3, with 7 middle bases fitting TRBD1. The sample in question was peripheral blood, obtained 28 days after the second AZD1222 dose. The nucleotide sequence reads as follows: TGTGCCAGCAGCCAAGTTGGACCAGGGGGGCAGTATTTT. Its translation reads: CASSQVGPGGQYF.